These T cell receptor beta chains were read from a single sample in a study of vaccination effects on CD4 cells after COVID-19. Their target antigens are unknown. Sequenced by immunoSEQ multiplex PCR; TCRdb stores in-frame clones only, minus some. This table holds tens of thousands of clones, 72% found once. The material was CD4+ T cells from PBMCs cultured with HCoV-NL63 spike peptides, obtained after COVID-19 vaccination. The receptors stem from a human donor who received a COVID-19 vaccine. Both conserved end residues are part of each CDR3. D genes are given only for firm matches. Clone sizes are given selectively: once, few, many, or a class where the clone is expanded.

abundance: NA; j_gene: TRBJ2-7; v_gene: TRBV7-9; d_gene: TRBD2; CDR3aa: CASSPLGLYEQYF; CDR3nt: TGTGCCAGCAGCCCCCTGGGACTATACGAGCAGTACTTC
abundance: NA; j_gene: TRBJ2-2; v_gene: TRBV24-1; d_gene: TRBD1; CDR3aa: CATKTGTSTGELFF; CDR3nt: TGTGCCACCAAGACAGGGACAAGCACCGGGGAGCTGTTTTTT
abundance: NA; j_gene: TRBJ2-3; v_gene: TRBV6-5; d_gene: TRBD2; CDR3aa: CASSLWRESDTQYF; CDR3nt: TGTGCCAGCAGTTTGTGGCGGGAGTCAGATACGCAGTATTTT
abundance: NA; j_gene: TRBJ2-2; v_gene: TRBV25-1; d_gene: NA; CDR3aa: CASNKRGGAAGELFF; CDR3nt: TGTGCCAGCAACAAAAGGGGGGGGGCGGCCGGGGAGCTGTTTTTT
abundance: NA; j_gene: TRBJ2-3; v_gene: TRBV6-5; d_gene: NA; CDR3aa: CASGDWVDTQYF; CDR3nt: TGTGCCAGCGGGGATTGGGTGGATACGCAGTATTTT
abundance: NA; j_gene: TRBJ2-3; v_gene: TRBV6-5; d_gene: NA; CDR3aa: CASSRWADTQYF; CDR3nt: TGTGCCAGCAGTCGGTGGGCAGATACGCAGTATTTT
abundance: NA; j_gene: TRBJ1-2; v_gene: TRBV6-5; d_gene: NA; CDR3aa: CASSPGQRSNYGYTF; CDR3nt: TGTGCCAGCAGTCCAGGACAGAGATCTAACTATGGCTACACCTTC
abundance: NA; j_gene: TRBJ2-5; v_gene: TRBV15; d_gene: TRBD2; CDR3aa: CATSRDLGLAGGRETQYF; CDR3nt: TGTGCCACCAGCAGAGATTTGGGACTAGCGGGGGGTCGGGAGACCCAGTACTTC
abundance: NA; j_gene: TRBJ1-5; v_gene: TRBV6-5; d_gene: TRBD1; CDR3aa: CASRRQGGNQPQHF; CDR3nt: TGTGCCAGCAGACGGCAGGGGGGCAATCAGCCCCAGCATTTT
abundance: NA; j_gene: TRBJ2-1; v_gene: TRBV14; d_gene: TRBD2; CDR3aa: CASSQDFPLVRGGNEQFF; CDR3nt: TGTGCCAGCAGCCAAGATTTCCCCTTGGTTCGCGGGGGGAATGAGCAGTTCTTC
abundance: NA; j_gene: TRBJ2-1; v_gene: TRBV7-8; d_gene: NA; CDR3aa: CASSWSSYNEQFF; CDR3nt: TGTGCCAGCAGCTGGAGCTCCTACAATGAGCAGTTCTTC
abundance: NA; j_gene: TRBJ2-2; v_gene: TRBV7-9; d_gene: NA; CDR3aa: CASSYNRVGELFF; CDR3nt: TGTGCCAGCAGCTACAACAGGGTAGGGGAGCTGTTTTTT
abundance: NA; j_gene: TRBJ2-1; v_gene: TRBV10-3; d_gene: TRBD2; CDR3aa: CASSHEQAGTKNEQFF; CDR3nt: TGTGCCAGTTCCCACGAGCAAGCGGGAACTAAAAATGAGCAGTTCTTC
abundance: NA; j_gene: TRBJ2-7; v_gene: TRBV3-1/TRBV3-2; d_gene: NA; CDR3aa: CASSQQESYEQYF; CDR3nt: TGTGCCAGCAGCCAACAAGAATCCTACGAGCAGTACTTC
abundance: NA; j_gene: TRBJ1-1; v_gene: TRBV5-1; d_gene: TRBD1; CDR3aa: CASSPDRVGNTEAFF; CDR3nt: TGCGCCAGCAGCCCAGACAGGGTGGGGAACACTGAAGCTTTCTTT
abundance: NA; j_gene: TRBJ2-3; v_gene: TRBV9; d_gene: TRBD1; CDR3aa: CASSVGQGLADTQYF; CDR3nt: TGTGCCAGCAGCGTGGGACAGGGGCTAGCAGATACGCAGTATTTT
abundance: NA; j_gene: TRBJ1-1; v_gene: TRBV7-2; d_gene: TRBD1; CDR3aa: CASSLPTGFTEAFF; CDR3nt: TGTGCCAGCAGCTTACCGACAGGGTTCACTGAAGCTTTCTTT
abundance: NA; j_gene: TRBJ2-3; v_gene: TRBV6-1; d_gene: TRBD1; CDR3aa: CASSESPGQGADTQYF; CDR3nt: TGTGCCAGCAGTGAATCGCCGGGACAGGGCGCAGATACGCAGTATTTT
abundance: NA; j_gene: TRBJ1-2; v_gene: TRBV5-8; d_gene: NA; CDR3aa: CASSFQAWYGYTF; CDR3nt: TGTGCCAGCAGCTTTCAGGCTTGGTATGGCTACACCTTC
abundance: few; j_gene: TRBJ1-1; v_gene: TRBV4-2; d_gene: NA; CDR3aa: CASSQDPGRRNTEAFF; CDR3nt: TGTGCCAGCAGCCAAGATCCCGGACGGAGGAACACTGAAGCTTTCTTT
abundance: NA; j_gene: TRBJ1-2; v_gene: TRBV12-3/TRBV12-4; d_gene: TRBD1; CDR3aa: CASSDRGLRGYTF; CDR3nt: TGTGCCAGCAGCGACAGGGGGCTGAGGGGCTACACCTTC
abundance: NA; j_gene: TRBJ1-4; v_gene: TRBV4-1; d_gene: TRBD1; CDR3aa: CASSPGTVFATNEKLFF; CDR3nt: TGCGCCAGCAGCCCAGGGACAGTATTTGCAACTAATGAAAAACTGTTTTTT
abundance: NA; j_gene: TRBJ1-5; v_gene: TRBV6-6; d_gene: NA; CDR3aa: CASAVGDQPQHF; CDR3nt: TGTGCCAGCGCGGTGGGCGATCAGCCCCAGCATTTT
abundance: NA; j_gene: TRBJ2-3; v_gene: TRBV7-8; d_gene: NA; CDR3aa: CASSGRSDTQYF; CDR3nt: TGTGCCAGCAGCGGGCGGTCAGATACGCAGTATTTT
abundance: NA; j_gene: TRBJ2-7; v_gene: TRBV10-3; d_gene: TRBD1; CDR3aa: CAISGQGYEQYF; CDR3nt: TGTGCCATCAGTGGACAGGGGTACGAGCAGTACTTC
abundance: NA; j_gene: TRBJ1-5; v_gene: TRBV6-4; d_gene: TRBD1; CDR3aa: CASSDRQGAQPQHF; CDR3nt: TGTGCCAGCAGTGACCGACAGGGGGCGCAGCCCCAGCATTTT
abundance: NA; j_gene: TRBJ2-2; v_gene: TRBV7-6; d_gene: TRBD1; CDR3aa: CASSSDRGRTYRGSGELFF; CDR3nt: TGTGCCAGCAGCTCGGACAGGGGGCGGACTTATCGAGGGTCCGGGGAGCTGTTTTTT
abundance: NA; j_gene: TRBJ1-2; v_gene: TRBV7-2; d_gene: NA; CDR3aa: CASSLVGGNYGYTF; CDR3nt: TGTGCCAGCAGCTTAGTGGGGGGGAACTATGGCTACACCTTC
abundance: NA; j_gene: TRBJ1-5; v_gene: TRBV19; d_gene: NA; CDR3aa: CASSIGPTMGQPQHF; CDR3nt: TGTGCCAGTAGTATAGGGCCCACGATGGGACAGCCCCAGCATTTT
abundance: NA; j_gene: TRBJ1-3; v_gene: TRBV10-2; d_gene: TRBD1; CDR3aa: CASSATGGSGNTIYF; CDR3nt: TGCGCCAGCAGTGCCACAGGGGGCTCTGGAAACACCATATATTTT
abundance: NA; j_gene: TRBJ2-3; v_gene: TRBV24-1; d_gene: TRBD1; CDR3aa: CATSGTGGGTDTQYF; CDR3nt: TGTGCCACCAGTGGTACAGGGGGCGGCACAGATACGCAGTATTTT
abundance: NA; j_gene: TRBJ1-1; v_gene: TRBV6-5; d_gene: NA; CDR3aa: CASLEGWNTEAFF; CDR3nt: TGTGCCAGCCTGGAAGGGTGGAACACTGAAGCTTTCTTT
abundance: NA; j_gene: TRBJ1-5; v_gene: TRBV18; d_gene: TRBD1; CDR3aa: CASSQSQGAGQPQHF; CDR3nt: TGTGCCAGCTCACAATCACAGGGGGCGGGCCAGCCCCAGCATTTT
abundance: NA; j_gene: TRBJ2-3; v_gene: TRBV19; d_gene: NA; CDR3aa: CASRQSGDTQYF; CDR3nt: TGTGCCAGTAGACAAAGCGGAGATACGCAGTATTTT
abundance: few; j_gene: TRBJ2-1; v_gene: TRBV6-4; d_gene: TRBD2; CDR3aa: CASSALAGSGSSEQFF; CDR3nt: TGTGCCAGCAGTGCCCTTGCAGGTAGCGGGAGTAGTGAGCAGTTCTTC
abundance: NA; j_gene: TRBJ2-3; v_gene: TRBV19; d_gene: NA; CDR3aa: CASSIGGDVNTQYF; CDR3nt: TGTGCCAGTAGTATAGGAGGGGACGTAAATACGCAGTATTTT
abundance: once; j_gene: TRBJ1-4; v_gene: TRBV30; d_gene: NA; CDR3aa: CAWSVRRGEKLFF; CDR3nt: TGTGCCTGGAGTGTGCGACGAGGTGAAAAACTGTTTTTT
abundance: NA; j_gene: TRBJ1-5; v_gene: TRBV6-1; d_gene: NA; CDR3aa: CASSEAGGGQPQHF; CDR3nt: TGTGCCAGCAGTGAAGCTGGGGGGGGTCAGCCCCAGCATTTT
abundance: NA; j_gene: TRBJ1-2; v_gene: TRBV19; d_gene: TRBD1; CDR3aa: CASSTMTTGNFYGYTF; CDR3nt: TGTGCCAGTAGTACGATGACGACAGGGAATTTCTATGGCTACACCTTC
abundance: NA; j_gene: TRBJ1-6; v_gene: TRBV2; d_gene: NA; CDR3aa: CASRPFPGSPLHF; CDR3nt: TGTGCCAGCAGGCCCTTCCCAGGTTCACCCCTCCACTTT
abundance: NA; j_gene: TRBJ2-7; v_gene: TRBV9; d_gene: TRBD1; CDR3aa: CASSVRDRSYEQYF; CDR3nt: TGTGCCAGCAGCGTCCGGGACAGATCCTACGAGCAGTACTTC
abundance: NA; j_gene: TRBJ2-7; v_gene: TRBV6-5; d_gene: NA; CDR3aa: CASSPVLGSEQYF; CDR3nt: TGTGCCAGCAGCCCAGTTTTAGGGTCGGAGCAGTACTTC
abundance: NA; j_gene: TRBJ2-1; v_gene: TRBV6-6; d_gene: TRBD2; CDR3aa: CASRTSGTNNEQFF; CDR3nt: TGTGCCAGCAGGACTAGCGGGACTAACAATGAGCAGTTCTTC
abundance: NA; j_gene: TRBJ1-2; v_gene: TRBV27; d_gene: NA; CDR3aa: CASNETADGYTF; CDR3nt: TGTGCCAGCAATGAGACGGCGGATGGCTACACCTTC
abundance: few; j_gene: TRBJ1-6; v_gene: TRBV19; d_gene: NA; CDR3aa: CASRPDRSSYNSPLHF; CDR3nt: TGTGCCAGTAGGCCCGACAGGAGCTCCTATAATTCACCCCTCCACTTT
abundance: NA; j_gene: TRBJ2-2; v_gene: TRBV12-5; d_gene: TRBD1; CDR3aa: CASGRPPGQMLTGELFF; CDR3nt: TGTGCTAGTGGTCGACCTCCGGGACAGATGCTCACCGGGGAGCTGTTTTTT
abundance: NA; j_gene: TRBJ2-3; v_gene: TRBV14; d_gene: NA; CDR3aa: CASSPRTAGTQYF; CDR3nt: TGTGCCAGCAGCCCAAGGACGGCCGGTACGCAGTATTTT
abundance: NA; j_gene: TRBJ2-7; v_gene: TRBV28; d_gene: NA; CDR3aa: CASSPPGGFEQYF; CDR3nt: TGTGCCAGCAGTCCGCCGGGTGGGTTCGAGCAGTACTTC
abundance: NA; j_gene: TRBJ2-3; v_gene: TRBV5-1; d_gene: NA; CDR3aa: CASSLRSGATADTQYF; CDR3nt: TGCGCCAGCAGCTTGCGGTCGGGGGCGACCGCAGATACGCAGTATTTT
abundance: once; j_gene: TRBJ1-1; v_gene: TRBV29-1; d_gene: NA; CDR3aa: CSVRGRLNTEAFF; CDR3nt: TGCAGCGTTAGAGGCAGGTTGAACACTGAAGCTTTCTTT
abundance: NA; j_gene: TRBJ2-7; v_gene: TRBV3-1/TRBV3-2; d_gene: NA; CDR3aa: CASSQGPGAIYEQYF; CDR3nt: TGTGCCAGCAGCCAAGGTCCAGGGGCCATCTACGAGCAGTACTTC
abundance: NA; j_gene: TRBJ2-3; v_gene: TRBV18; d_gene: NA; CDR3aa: CASSPSEDFTDTQYF; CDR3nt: TGTGCCAGCTCGCCAAGCGAGGATTTCACAGATACGCAGTATTTT
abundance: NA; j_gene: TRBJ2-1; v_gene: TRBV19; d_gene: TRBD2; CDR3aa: CASKPLAGVEGVNEQFF; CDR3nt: TGTGCCAGTAAGCCCCTAGCGGGAGTCGAGGGTGTCAATGAGCAGTTCTTC
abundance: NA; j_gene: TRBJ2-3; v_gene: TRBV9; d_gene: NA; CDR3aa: CASSVGSLSTDTQYF; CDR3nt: TGTGCCAGCAGCGTGGGGAGCCTTAGCACAGATACGCAGTATTTT
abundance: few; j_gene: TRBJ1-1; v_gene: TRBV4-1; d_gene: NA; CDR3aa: CASSQRPWVGTEAFF; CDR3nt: TGCGCCAGCAGCCAACGCCCCTGGGTAGGCACTGAAGCTTTCTTT
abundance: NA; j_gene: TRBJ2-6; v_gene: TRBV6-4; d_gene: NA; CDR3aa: CASSDSTGGANVLTF; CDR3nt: TGTGCCAGCAGTGACTCGACAGGTGGGGCCAACGTCCTGACTTTC
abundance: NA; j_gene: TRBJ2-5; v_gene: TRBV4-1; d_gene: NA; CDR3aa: CASSPRDGTQYF; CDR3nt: TGCGCCAGCAGCCCCAGGGATGGGACCCAGTACTTC
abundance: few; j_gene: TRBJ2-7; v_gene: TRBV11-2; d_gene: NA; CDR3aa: CASSLSGSYEQYF; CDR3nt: TGTGCCAGCAGCCTCTCCGGGTCCTACGAGCAGTACTTC
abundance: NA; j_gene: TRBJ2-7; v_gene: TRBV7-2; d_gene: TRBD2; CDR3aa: CASSSGTSASEQYF; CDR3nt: TGTGCCAGCAGCTCCGGGACTAGCGCTAGCGAGCAGTACTTC